This T cell receptor (beta chain) came from a study of blood T cell repertoires in COVID-19. Original processing notes: Quantification of nucleated cells was approximated via reference gene primer amplification. TCRdb keeps only in-frame clones here, not all; method: immunoSEQ multiplex PCR. Clone size and the V and J calls come from that table; the DNA yielded D and trimming. The sample records 40,000 to 45,000 clones, roughly 80% being singletons. V lost 3 bases and J 7 bases, leaving 7 bases between the germline ends. The CDR3 runs to 11 residues. The germline V gene has CDR1 SGHNT and CDR2 YYREEE (reference sequence).

The sequence derives from an elderly woman with acute or convalescent COVID-19. The chain recombines TRBV5-4 with TRBJ1-2, with D unresolved. Sequenced: peripheral blood. The CDR3 region is CASSSPLGYTF. In nucleotides, the CDR3 is TGTGCCAGCAGCTCCCCCCTTGGCTACACCTTC.